Listed here are 22 T cell receptor beta chains from one sample, sequenced in a study of blood T cells in healthy people across ages. Using a J-beta primer mix together with a sample-barcoded 5' primer, a second PCR was run for about 7 to 12 cycles. TCRdb ran MiXCR on the 5' RACE reads and lists one entry per CDR3 protein. The table has about 1.5 million distinct CDR3 sequences, 35% to 45% seen once; the top ten hold just over 4%. Sequencing was done on a sample of blood. These receptors originate from a young woman in good health.

As regards this clonotype: This may come from a read error, since a much larger clone is one base off. The V call is TRBV29-1, the J call TRBJ2-1; weak D call: TRBD2 (5 bases). V was clipped by 4 bases and J by 10 bases, with 11 bases between them. The CDR3 has 11 amino acids. CDR1 and CDR2 from the germline V gene are SQVTM and ANQGSEA. CDR3 sequence: CSVGVPGEQFF. The CDR3 DNA reads as TGCAGCGTTGGTGTTCCGGGGGAGCAGTTCTTC.

The chain has TRBV20-1 and TRBJ2-4; 7 nucleotides match TRBD1. V was clipped by 5 bases and J by 7 bases; unmatched bases: 8. CDR3 length: 13 residues. CDR1 DFQATT and CDR2 SNEGSKA come from the germline V gene (reference sequence). This chain's CDR3 is CSARNRGGNIQYF. The CDR3, as DNA: TGCAGTGCTCGGAACAGGGGCGGGAACATTCAGTACTTC.

This clonotype has more than one count but fewer than ten. The chain links TRBV7-9 to TRBJ1-5; tentative D call: TRBD1 (5 bases). The germline V gene encodes CDR1 SEHNR and CDR2 FQNEAQ (reference sequence). The V end lost 2 bases, the J end lost 3 bases, and 14 bases lay between the germline ends. This CDR3 contains 16 residues. CDR3 sequence (DNA): TGTGCCAGCAGCTTAACGTCCTCCAGGGTCAATCAGCCCCAGCATTTT. Protein product: CASSLTSSRVNQPQHF. Full variable domain (remainder filled in from reference TRBV7-9 and TRBJ1-5): DTGVSQNPRHKITKRGQNVTFRCDPISEHNRLYWYRQTLGQGPEFLTYFQNEAQLEKSRLLSDRFSAERPKGSFSTLEIQRTEQGDSAMYLCASSLTSSRVNQPQHFGDGTRLSIL.

This clonotype was counted between two and nine times. This rearrangement joins TRBV6-2 or TRBV6-3 to TRBJ1-5; perhaps TRBD1 as D (6 bases). The CDR3 has 16 amino acids. Trimming stripped 5 bases from V and 5 bases from J, with 19 bases between. Germline V CDR1 and CDR2: MNHEY, SVGEGT. The CDR3 DNA is TGTGCCAGCAGTACGGGCCCAGGGGTCGGTTATCAGCCCCAGCATTTT. Translation gives CASSTGPGVGYQPQHF.

The chain carries TRBV5-1 and TRBJ2-5; 11 bases line up with TRBD1. The J call could be wrong; TRBJ2-7 is a better fit for the DNA end. This CDR3 contains 18 residues. CDR1 and CDR2 from the germline V gene are SGHRS and YFSETQ. The CDR3, as DNA: TGCGCCAGCAGCTTGGGGACAGGGGGCCCCACCTTCATGTACGAGCAGTACTTC. This encodes CASSLGTGGPTFMYEQYF.

Of note for this clonotype: This sequence may be a read error, since a much larger clone differs from it by one base. The CDR3 sequence is CASSYGTGNYNEQFF. The CDR3 DNA reads as TGTGCCAGCAGTTACGGGACAGGGAACTACAATGAGCAGTTCTTC. The rearrangement joins TRBV6-5 to TRBJ2-1; 9 bases are shared with TRBD1. The CDR3 length is 15 residues. Germline CDR1 and CDR2: MNHEY and SVGAGI. V shed 2 bases, J shed 3 bases, and the junction held 2 bases outside the gene matches.

The genes are TRBV7-2 and TRBJ2-3; TRBD2 is a possible D gene (5 bases). V was shortened by 2 bases and J by 0 bases, with 15 bases between the two germline ends. The CDR3 is 17 residues long. Per germline, CDR1 SGHTA and CDR2 FQGNSA. CDR3 loop: CASSLSPPGLSTDTQYF. The CDR3 DNA reads TGTGCCAGCAGCTTATCCCCCCCAGGACTGAGCACAGATACGCAGTATTTT.

This clonotype was recorded a few times. A much more abundant neighbour one base away suggests this may be a read error. The rearrangement uses TRBV7-2 and TRBJ1-2; 7 bases are shared with TRBD1. Germline CDR1 reads SGHTA; CDR2 reads FQGNSA. CDR3 length: 12 residues. Trimming at V came to 11 bases and at J to 7 bases, leaving 10 bases not matched to a gene. The chain's CDR3 is CAGGPTGSGYTF. In DNA, the CDR3 is TGTGCCGGTGGTCCGACAGGGAGTGGCTACACCTTC. Supplemented by reference TRBV7-2 and TRBJ1-2, the full variable domain reads GAGVSQSPSNKVTEKGKDVELRCDPISGHTALYWYRQSLGQGLEFLIYFQGNSAPDKSGLPSDRFSAERTGGSVSTLTIQRTQQEDSAVYLCAGGPTGSGYTFGSGTRLTVV.

The J gene is TRBJ2-1, the V gene TRBV7-2; D is perhaps TRBD2 (6 bases). The CDR3 sequence is 13 residues long. Trimming left V 5 bases short and J 7 bases short, with 12 bases between. Germline V gives CDR1 SGHTA, CDR2 FQGNSA. For the CDR3, the DNA is TGTGCCAGCAGCCCGAAGCGGGCAAATGAGCAGTTCTTC. Translating gives CASSPKRANEQFF. Full variable domain (missing parts from reference TRBV7-2 and TRBJ2-1): GAGVSQSPSNKVTEKGKDVELRCDPISGHTALYWYRQSLGQGLEFLIYFQGNSAPDKSGLPSDRFSAERTGGSVSTLTIQRTQQEDSAVYLCASSPKRANEQFFGPGTRLTVL.

V gene TRBV9 combines with J gene TRBJ2-1, with 7 bases matching TRBD1. CDR3 length: 13 residues. The germline CDR1 and CDR2 sequences are SGDLS and YYNGEE. Unmatched junction bases numbered 11, after V lost 7 bases and J lost 10 bases. The CDR3 loop is CASGQVYTGEQFF. For the CDR3, the DNA is TGTGCCAGCGGACAGGTCTATACAGGAGAGCAGTTCTTC.

This chain connects TRBV20-1 to TRBJ1-1, with TRBD1 matching over 9 bases. Germline trimming cut 2 bases from V and 3 bases from J; bases unmatched to any gene: 4. Germline CDR1 reads DFQATT; CDR2 reads SNEGSKA (reference sequence). The length of the CDR3 is 14 residues. The CDR3 bases are TGCAGTGCTAGATCGGGACAGGGAGACACTGAAGCTTTCTTT. Protein: CSARSGQGDTEAFF.

The CDR3 here is CASSRDTAADTQYF. Written as DNA, the CDR3 is TGTGCCAGCAGTCGGGACACCGCCGCAGATACGCAGTATTTT. The chain joins TRBV6-6 to TRBJ2-3, with a tentative D call TRBD1 (6 bases). This CDR3 is 14 amino acids long. Germline CDR1 reads MNHNY; CDR2 reads SVGAGI (reference sequence). Between the trimmed V and J ends, which lost 5 bases and 4 bases, there was a span of 13 bases.

About this clonotype: The junction differs from germline at one of its ends, possibly a read error. The V and J genes are TRBV20-1 and TRBJ2-5; 10 bases map to TRBD2. This CDR3 comprises 14 residues. Looked up from germline, CDR1 is DFQATT and CDR2 is SNEGSKA (reference sequence). In nucleotides, the CDR3 is TGCAGTGCTAGAGCCCTAGCGGGAGTGGAGAACCAGTACTTC. It specifies CSARALAGVENQYF.

The chain joins TRBV20-1 to TRBJ2-1; 10 bases agree with TRBD2. Germline V gives CDR1 DFQATT, CDR2 SNEGSKA (reference sequence). Trimming took 2 bases from V and 6 from J; bases not matched to a gene: 7. The CDR3 has 15 amino acids. This chain's CDR3 is CSARLPGLASNEQFF. The CDR3 DNA reads TGCAGTGCTAGACTACCGGGACTAGCGTCCAATGAGCAGTTCTTC.

Note on this clonotype: One end of the junction fails to match germline, which may point to a read error. The chain couples TRBV7-7 to TRBJ2-5, with D perhaps matching TRBD1 (5 bases). Per germline, CDR1 SSHAT and CDR2 FNYEAQ (reference sequence). This CDR3 region has 16 residues. In DNA form, the CDR3 reads TGTGCTAGCAGCTCCATAGACAGCTACAACTACAATGAGCAGTACTTC. Encoded protein: CASSSIDSYNYNEQYF. Full variable domain (missing parts from reference TRBV7-7 and TRBJ2-5): GAGVSQSPRYKVTKRGQDVTLRCDPISSHATLYWYQQALGQGPEFLTYFNYEAQPDKSGLPSDRFSAERPEGSISTLTIQRTEQRDSAMYRCASSSIDSYNYNEQYFGPGTRLLVL.

As concerns this clonotype: A much larger clone lies one base from this, so it may be a read error. V gene TRBV7-8 combines with J gene TRBJ2-3, with D possibly TRBD1 on 6 matching bases. V lost 3 bases, J lost 0 bases, and 10 bases lay in between. CDR1 SGHVS and CDR2 FQNEAQ come from the germline V gene. The CDR3 covers 15 residues. DNA for the CDR3: TGTGCCAGCAGCTTCGGACAGCCTAGCACAGATACGCAGTATTTT. It is translated as CASSFGQPSTDTQYF.

This clonotype has a handful of counts. The CDR3 sequence is CASSQQGGGWGNIQYF. Here the CDR3 DNA reads TGTGCCAGCAGCCAACAGGGCGGTGGGTGGGGAAACATTCAGTACTTC. V and J are TRBV9 and TRBJ2-4, with D perhaps matching TRBD1 (6 bases). The CDR3 spans 16 residues. Germline lookup yields CDR1 SGDLS and CDR2 YYNGEE. The V gene lost 4 bases and the J gene lost 6 bases, with 20 bases spanning the gap.

About this clonotype: An end of the junction differs from the germline gene, which may be a read error. The V call is TRBV11-2, the J call TRBJ2-1, with a weak D call TRBD1 (5 bases). Germline lookup yields CDR1 SGHAT and CDR2 FQNNGV. This CDR3 has 15 residues. CDR3 region: CTSSLSDSSYNEQFF. The CDR3, as DNA: TGTACCAGCAGCCTATCAGACAGTTCCTACAATGAGCAGTTCTTC.

The rearrangement uses TRBV7-9 and TRBJ1-2; a weak D match, TRBD1 (6 bases). Germline assignment: CDR1 SEHNR and CDR2 FQNEAQ (reference sequence). V was clipped by 2 bases and J by 6 bases, with 22 bases between them. CDR3 length: 17 amino acids. The CDR3 coding sequence is TGTGCCAGCAGCTTATCGTACAGAACAGCGGGGGGCGATGGCTACACCTTC. Amino acid sequence: CASSLSYRTAGGDGYTF.

This clonotype has just a few counts. The genes are TRBV20-1 and TRBJ2-1; D possibly corresponds to TRBD2 (6 bases). The CDR3 totals 12 residues. CDR1 and CDR2 from the germline V gene are DFQATT and SNEGSKA (reference sequence). Trimming cost V 1 base and J 9 bases, with 10 bases left between them. The CDR3 DNA reads as TGCAGTGCTAGAGGCTTAGCGGTTGAGCAGTTCTTC. Translating it yields CSARGLAVEQFF.

This clonotype has at least ten counts. This chain joins TRBV6-2 or TRBV6-3 and TRBJ1-5; tentatively, D is TRBD1 (5 bases). CDR3 length: 12 amino acids. Germline CDR1 and CDR2: MNHEY and SVGEGT. Trimming stripped 4 bases from V and 7 bases from J, with 8 bases between. The CDR3 sequence is CASSSRDQPQHF. The CDR3 region has the DNA TGTGCCAGCAGTTCCAGGGACCAGCCCCAGCATTTT.

The rearrangement joins TRBV7-2 to TRBJ1-6; 9 nucleotides agree with TRBD1. Germline V gene sequence: CDR1 SGHTA, CDR2 FQGNSA. The V segment lost 5 bases and the J segment 10 bases; nucleotides outside the gene matches: 9. This CDR3 is 15 amino acids long. In DNA, the CDR3 is TGTGCCAGCAGCATTTTACAGGGGGCTGGATCACCCCTCCACTTT. Its protein is CASSILQGAGSPLHF. Complete variable domain (other parts from reference TRBV7-2 and TRBJ1-6): GAGVSQSPSNKVTEKGKDVELRCDPISGHTALYWYRQSLGQGLEFLIYFQGNSAPDKSGLPSDRFSAERTGGSVSTLTIQRTQQEDSAVYLCASSILQGAGSPLHFGNGTRLTVT.